This T cell receptor beta chain was captured by sequencing in a study of T-cell reconstitution after alpha-beta-depleted transplantation in children. Preparation of the TCRbeta library involved a method that used unique molecular identifiers. TCRdb called the PCR reads again in MiXCR, with one record for every CDR3 protein. Found here are around 78,000 distinct CDR3 sequences, around 7.9% of them singletons; the top ten hold more than 2.5%. The CDR3 runs 15 residues. Per germline, CDR1 MGHRA and CDR2 YSYEKL. V was shortened by 0 bases and J by 6 bases, with 12 bases between the two germline ends. This clonotype has at least ten counts.

The TCR originated in a human donor who donated a stem cell graft to a child with acute lymphoblastic leukemia. The chain uses TRBV4-1 and TRBJ1-5, with unresolved D. The specimen comprised PBMCs from the stem cell graft donor, sampled from the stem cell graft. The CDR3 spells CASSQERLSTQPQHF. Here the CDR3 DNA reads TGCGCCAGCAGCCAAGAGCGGCTGAGTACTCAGCCCCAGCATTTT.